This T cell receptor (beta chain) was obtained from a study of early T cells in non-severe SARS-CoV-2 infection. There are 16 residues in the CDR3. V was trimmed by 0 bases and J by 3 bases, leaving 12 bases between them. Per the germline V gene, CDR1 is SGHRS and CDR2 is YFSETQ. Details on this clonotype: Its specificity is not known.

A single record per CDR3 protein comes from TCRdb applying MiXCR to the 5' RACE reads. The sample yields 25,000 to 35,000 distinct CDR3 sequences, less than 8.5% seen once. General study results and limits: Database matching using VDJdb favored anti-spike CD8 responses, with private and CD4 specificities left missing.

This TCR came from an adult who was a healthcare worker with PCR-confirmed SARS-CoV-2 infection or an uninfected control (not recorded which). The chain combines TRBV5-1 with TRBJ1-4; TRBD1 is a possible D gene (5 bases). Sample: whole blood. The CDR3 DNA follows: TGCGCCAGCAGCTTGGAGGGACGGGGAGCTAATGAAAAACTGTTTTTT. Protein: CASSLEGRGANEKLFF.